These 25 T cell receptor beta chains originate from one sample sequenced in a study of CD8 T cells in Susac syndrome. Random hexamers served to reverse transcribe about 0.45 to 1 ug RNA. TCRdb independently ran MiXCR on the immunoSEQ multiplex PCR reads; one entry per CDR3 protein. The sample carries around 80,000 distinct CDR3 sequences, 90% to 97% recorded once. The specimen was CD8+ T cells from PBMCs. Receptor source: a human donor with Susac syndrome.

This sequence joins TRBV13 and TRBJ2-5; the D is unclear. V lost 6 bases and J 4 bases, leaving 6 bases between the germline ends. This CDR3 contains 11 residues. Germline V lookup: CDR1 PRHDT, CDR2 FYEKMQ (reference sequence). CDR3: CASSPRETQYF. The CDR3 bases are TGTGCCAGCAGTCCACGAGAGACCCAGTACTTC. The full variable domain, in which reference TRBV13 and TRBJ2-5 provide the parts outside the CDR3, is AAGVIQSPRHLIKEKRETATLKCYPIPRHDTVYWYQQGPGQDPQFLISFYEKMQSDKGSIPDRFSAQQFSDYHSELNMSSLELGDSALYFCASSPRETQYFGPGTRLLVL.

The chain is built from TRBV29-1 and TRBJ2-1, with D possibly called TRBD1 or TRBD2 (5 bases each). This CDR3 has 15 residues. Trimming took off 4 bases at V and 0 bases at J, with 13 bases between the two ends. From germline, CDR1 is SQVTM and CDR2 ANQGSEA. Here the CDR3 DNA reads TGCAGCGTTGTAATTGCAGGGAGCTCCTACAATGAGCAGTTCTTC. This encodes CSVVIAGSSYNEQFF.

This clonotype was seen more than once but under ten times. The chain joins TRBV6-1 to TRBJ2-2, with D hard to call. This CDR3 contains 13 residues. Germline CDR1 is MNHNS and CDR2 is SASEGT. V was clipped by 5 bases and J by 7 bases, with 11 bases between them. The CDR3 spells CASSFTPFGELFF. As DNA, the CDR3 is TGTGCCAGCAGTTTTACCCCGTTCGGGGAGCTGTTTTTT.

The genes are TRBV11-2 and TRBJ2-3, with 9 positions matching TRBD2. The germline CDR1 and CDR2 sequences are SGHAT and FQNNGV. The V gene end was trimmed by 5 bases and the J gene end by 4 bases; junction bases not matched to a gene: 10. CDR3 length equals 16 residues. In nucleotides, the CDR3 is TGTGCCAGCAGCCCGAAATTAGCGGGAGTAGCAGATACGCAGTATTTT. It yields the protein CASSPKLAGVADTQYF. Based on the CDR3 plus reference TRBV11-2 and TRBJ2-3, the full variable domain is EAGVAQSPRYKIIEKRQSVAFWCNPISGHATLYWYQQILGQGPKLLIQFQNNGVVDDSQLPKDRFSAERLKGVDSTLKIQPAKLEDSAVYLCASSPKLAGVADTQYFGPGTRLTVL.

This chain's CDR3 is CASRSVGANVLTF. As DNA, the CDR3 is TGTGCCAGCAGGTCGGTTGGGGCCAACGTCCTGACTTTC. The chain recombines TRBV12-3 or TRBV12-4 with TRBJ2-6; unclear D gene. V lost 6 bases and J lost 3, with 6 bases in between. This CDR3 has 13 residues.

This clonotype came up once. The genes are TRBV23-1 and TRBJ1-5; 7 bases agree with TRBD1. Being an ORF, TRBV23-1 has a function that is uncertain. Unmatched junction bases numbered 11, after V lost 6 bases and J lost 0 bases. The CDR3 covers 17 residues. The CDR3 loop reads CASRAHDRADSNQPQHF. CDR3 coding DNA: TGCGCCAGCAGAGCACACGACAGGGCCGATAGCAATCAGCCCCAGCATTTT.

The chain combines TRBV5-1 with TRBJ1-2; unclear D gene. Germline CDR1 and CDR2: SGHRS and YFSETQ. Trimming removed 3 bases at V and 8 bases at J, with 14 bases between. The CDR3 contains 13 residues. The DNA of the CDR3 is TGCGCCAGCAGCTCGCACGGGAACGACGGCTACACCTTC. Protein sequence: CASSSHGNDGYTF.

V and J are TRBV7-9 and TRBJ2-7, with D maybe TRBD1 (7 bases). Trimming shortened V by 5 bases and J by 3 bases, and 11 bases separated the two germline ends. Germline V gene sequence: CDR1 SEHNR, CDR2 FQNEAQ (reference sequence). This CDR3 region has 13 residues. CDR3 DNA: TGTGCCAGCAGCCGCGGGGACAGCTACGAGCAGTACGTC. It encodes CASSRGDSYEQYV.

The rearrangement uses TRBV7-8 and TRBJ2-5; 8 nucleotides align to TRBD2. Losses at the gene ends were 2 bases for V and 7 bases for J; bases not matched to a gene: 18. CDR3 length equals 18 residues. CDR1 and CDR2 (germline): SGHVS, FQNEAQ. The CDR3 coding sequence is TGTGCCAGCAGCTTATCCCCTTACAGCGGGAGCGGTAGTGGGACCCAGTACTTC. This gives the protein CASSLSPYSGSGSGTQYF.

The chain joins TRBV27 to TRBJ1-1; D may be TRBD1 (5 bases). The V gene's germline CDR1 is MNHEY and CDR2 SMNVEV (reference sequence). This CDR3 is 13 amino acids long. The V and J ends lost 6 bases and 1 base respectively, with 9 bases between them. CDR3 DNA: TGTGCCAGCAGCCCCGGGGGGAACACTGAAGCTTTCTTT. Amino acids: CASSPGGNTEAFF.

The table lists this clonotype with a count of one. The gene calls are TRBV25-1 and TRBJ1-2; TRBD1 aligns across 12 bases. The germline V gene encodes CDR1 MGHDK and CDR2 SYGVNS. With 5 bases clipped from V and 6 bases from J, the junction kept 1 base outside the gene matches. The CDR3 runs to 13 residues. This CDR3 reads CASSWDRGHGYTF. The CDR3 nucleotides read TGTGCCAGCAGTTGGGACAGGGGGCATGGCTACACCTTC.

The rearrangement links TRBV5-6 to TRBJ2-1, with TRBD1 identical over 9 bases. The germline CDR1 and CDR2 sequences are SGHDT and YYEEEE. V lost 7 bases and J lost 8; bases outside the gene matches: 7. The CDR3 is made up of 13 amino acids. The CDR3 protein is CASGRQGGHEQFF. The CDR3 coding sequence is TGTGCCAGCGGGCGACAGGGGGGCCATGAGCAGTTCTTC. Filled out from reference TRBV5-6 and TRBJ2-1, the complete variable domain reads DAGVTQSPTHLIKTRGQQVTLRCSPKSGHDTVSWYQQALGQGPQFIFQYYEEEERQRGNFPDRFSGHQFPNYSSELNVNALLLGDSALYLCASGRQGGHEQFFGPGTRLTVL.

V usage is TRBV7-3 and J usage is TRBJ2-1, with TRBD2 matching over 10 bases. V trimming: 4 bases; J trimming: 8 bases; junction bases outside the gene matches: 5. The CDR3 extends over 14 amino acids. Germline V gene sequence: CDR1 SGHTA, CDR2 FQGTGA. The CDR3 bases are TGTGCCAGCAGCTCTGCTAGCGGGAGCCATGAGCAGTTCTTC. Amino acids: CASSSASGSHEQFF.

The chain couples TRBV12-3 or TRBV12-4 to TRBJ2-7; D ambiguous. V was cut by 4 bases and J by 6 bases, with 7 bases left in between. The length of the CDR3 is 11 residues. The CDR3 loop is CASSSSREQYF. The CDR3 DNA sequence: TGTGCCAGCAGTTCGTCGCGCGAGCAGTACTTC.

The rearrangement links TRBV7-6 to TRBJ2-1; TRBD1 matches 8 bases. The trim removed 0 bases at V and 7 bases at J, leaving 11 bases unmatched. CDR1 and CDR2 (germline): SGHVS, FNYEAQ. CDR3 length: 17 amino acids. CDR3 sequence reads: CASSLAVQDRVRNEQFF. In DNA form, the CDR3 reads TGTGCCAGCAGCTTAGCGGTTCAGGACAGGGTTAGAAATGAGCAGTTCTTC.

J is TRBJ2-3 and V is TRBV2, with D possibly TRBD2 on 5 matching bases. Looked up from germline, CDR1 is SNHLY and CDR2 is FYNNEI. The CDR3 sequence is 15 residues long. V was shortened by 6 bases and J by 6 bases, with 19 bases between the two germline ends. The chain's CDR3 is CASSPLERRLDTQYF. CDR3 DNA sequence: TGTGCCAGCAGCCCCCTCGAACGGAGGTTGGATACGCAGTATTTT.

The V and J genes are TRBV2 and TRBJ1-3; D not certain. This CDR3 has 15 amino acids. Germline CDR1 and CDR2: SNHLY and FYNNEI. V lost 6 bases and J lost 0, with 12 bases in between. The DNA of the CDR3 is TGTGCCAGCAGAGACCTGGATCTCTCTGGAAACACCATATATTTT. This translates into CASRDLDLSGNTIYF.

The chain carries TRBV5-1 and TRBJ2-5; maybe TRBD1 (6 bases). The CDR3 sequence is 15 residues long. Germline loops: CDR1 SGHRS, CDR2 YFSETQ. Trimming removed 0 bases from V and 1 base from J, with 10 bases in between. This CDR3 is CASSLEDRFQETQYF. The CDR3 DNA reads as TGCGCCAGCAGCTTGGAAGACAGGTTCCAAGAGACCCAGTACTTC.

This chain connects TRBV18 to TRBJ2-6; possible D gene TRBD1, 6 bases. The CDR3 contains 17 residues. V lost 3 bases to trimming and J lost 1 base, with 13 bases between them. Germline values: CDR1 KGHSH, CDR2 LQKENI. DNA of the CDR3: TGTGCCAGCTCACCCCTGGACAGCCCTTCTGGGGCCAACGTCCTGACTTTC. Translation gives CASSPLDSPSGANVLTF.

The chain has TRBV21-1 and TRBJ1-1; whether TRBD1, the table's D call, matches the DNA was not checked. TRBV21-1 is a known pseudogene. The CDR3 runs 17 residues. The chain's CDR3 is CASSQRPQGRGRTEAFF. The CDR3 coding sequence is TGTGCCAGCAGCCAACGCCCCCAGGGGCGGGGAAGAACTGAAGCTTTCTTT.

This clonotype was observed a single time. The V call is TRBV5-1, the J call TRBJ2-4, with 10 bases matching TRBD1. The CDR3 length is 16 residues. The V gene's germline CDR1 is SGHRS and CDR2 YFSETQ. V lost 4 bases, J lost 8 bases, and 12 bases stayed unmatched. The DNA for the CDR3 is TGCGCCAGCAGCGAACGACAGGGGGCGTCAGGGGACATTCAGTACTTC. This sequence encodes CASSERQGASGDIQYF.

This chain uses TRBV6-5 with TRBJ2-3; tentative D call: TRBD1 (6 bases). The length of the CDR3 is 15 residues. V was pared by 5 bases and J by 6 bases, with 18 bases between. Germline lookup yields CDR1 MNHEY and CDR2 SVGAGI. CDR3 residues: CASSLDVGDTDTQYF. CDR3 coding DNA: TGTGCCAGCAGTCTCGACGTCGGGGACACGGATACGCAGTATTTT.

The gene calls are TRBV15 and TRBJ1-1, with 10 nucleotides matching TRBD1. V shed 6 bases, J shed 4 bases, and the junction held 17 bases outside the gene matches. Per the germline V gene, CDR1 is LNHNV and CDR2 is YYDKDF (reference sequence). This CDR3 has 18 residues. The CDR3 here is CATRGMGAPGQGSTEAFF. CDR3 sequence (DNA): TGTGCCACCAGAGGGATGGGAGCGCCGGGACAGGGGAGCACTGAAGCTTTCTTT.

The rearrangement links TRBV4-2 to TRBJ1-2; D is ambiguous. Trimming took 7 bases from V and 4 from J, leaving 19 bases between them. Germline CDR1 and CDR2: LGHNA and YNFKEQ. This CDR3 is 15 amino acids long. The CDR3 region is CASKPRLWQSYGYTF. The CDR3 DNA sequence: TGTGCCAGCAAGCCAAGGTTGTGGCAGTCCTATGGCTACACCTTC.

This clonotype was seen once. J is TRBJ2-1 and V is TRBV7-9, with D perhaps TRBD2 (6 bases). CDR1 and CDR2 from the germline V gene are SEHNR and FQNEAQ (reference sequence). Trimming cost V 5 bases and J 10 bases, with 27 bases left between them. CDR3 length equals 17 residues. The CDR3 region is CASSQQWRGKEHYEQFF. CDR3 coding DNA: TGTGCCAGCAGCCAACAGTGGAGGGGTAAGGAACACTACGAGCAGTTCTTC.